This T cell receptor (gamma chain) originates from a study of gamma delta lymphoproliferative disorders and STAT genes (dated by TCRdb to 2017 to 2018). Broadly, across the study: The LymphoTrack Dx TCRG Assay was used to prepare gamma-chain libraries from at least 50 ng of genomic DNA. Within a larger immunophenotypic and STAT-mutation study, TCR gamma and delta CDR3 repertoires were profiled by deep sequencing in Tgammadelta lymphoproliferative disease patients and healthy controls. Delta-chain libraries followed the EuroClonality-NGS working group standard operating procedure, because no corresponding Invivoscribe delta assay was available. To confirm results, a couple of gamma-chain samples and every delta-chain sample were sequenced twice. Points the paper makes about the study in general: Almost every major gamma and delta clonotype in patients was public, meaning shared with at least one healthy donor, and only two gamma clonotypes were private to disease. Control T cells likely spanned varied maturation stages, while leukemic cells were skewed toward terminal effectors, potentially limiting patient-control comparisons. When whole repertoires were clustered, gamma repertoires from patients grouped apart from those of healthy controls, but delta repertoires did not separate between the groups. The authors noted that NGS specificity may be reduced at low frequencies, so the public or private nature of leukemic clones needs confirmation.

At the junction V is shortened by 0 bases and J by 6 bases; bases outside the gene matches: 22. From the cysteine up to the phenylalanine, the CDR3 has a length of 20 residues. Just the 60-base CDR3 DNA is kept, in frame starting at base 1. The germline V gene specifies VENAVY as CDR1 and YDSYNSRV as CDR2. In both library preparation methods, multiplex PCR was run with primers aimed at the conserved V and J regions of the TCR genes. Amplicons were purified, pooled and sequenced on an Illumina MiSeq platform. The source study handled its data this way. MiXCR performed V(D)J alignment, clonotype assembly and translation, and VDJtools was used for functionality assessment and CDR3 repertoire analyses. The IMGT definition of CDR3 was applied, and only productive sequences using functional genes were analyzed, with ORF genes and pseudogenes left out. A custom Python script was used to look across all patients and controls for identical amino acid CDR3s belonging to major clonotypes, meaning those with a frequency of >=5%. To compare clonotype frequencies between patients and controls, a one-sided non-parametric Wilcoxon test was applied. Clones were re-identified by TCRdb from the public reads with CATT, and rows with the same DNA were merged. These V and J calls derive from TCRdb rather than the authors' analysis. The table for this sample lists some 1,300 gamma-chain clones; roughly an eighth of them were counted only once. About a sixth of the sample belongs to the ten largest clones.

As for this clone: The antigen this receptor binds is unknown. The record has no base qualities; no much larger clone is one base away.

For both patients and controls, peripheral blood mononuclear cells were isolated, and the genomic DNA from these cells was used for TCR sequencing. The control group, matched to the patients for age and sex, consisted of some 23 healthy adult blood donors (around 12 males and some 11 females) with a median age of nearly 65 years. The V and J genes are TRGV8 and TRGJP2. Since TCRdb gives no J gene, matching the DNA to germline was used here to assign it. The source is a human donor in good health. Specimen: blood. The sequenced DNA: TGTGCCACCTGGGATAGGCCGGGGGGAACCGCCAAAGGGGGTGATTGGATCAAGACGTTT. This codes for CATWDRPGGTAKGGDWIKTF.